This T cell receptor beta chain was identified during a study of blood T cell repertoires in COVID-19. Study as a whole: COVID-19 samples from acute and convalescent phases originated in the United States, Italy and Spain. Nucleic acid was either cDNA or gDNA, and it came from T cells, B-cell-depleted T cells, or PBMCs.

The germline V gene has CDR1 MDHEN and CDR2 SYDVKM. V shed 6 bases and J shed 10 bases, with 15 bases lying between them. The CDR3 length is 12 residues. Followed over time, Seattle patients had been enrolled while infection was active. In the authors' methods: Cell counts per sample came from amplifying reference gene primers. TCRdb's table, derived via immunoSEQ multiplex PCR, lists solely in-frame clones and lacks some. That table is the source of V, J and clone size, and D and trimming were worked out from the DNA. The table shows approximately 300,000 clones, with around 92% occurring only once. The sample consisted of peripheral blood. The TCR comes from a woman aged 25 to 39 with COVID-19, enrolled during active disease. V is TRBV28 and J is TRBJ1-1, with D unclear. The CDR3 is CASRLRHGRAFF. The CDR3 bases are TGTGCCAGCAGGTTGAGGCACGGTAGAGCTTTCTTT.